This paragraph reports one TCR beta chain. This CDR3 has 15 amino acids. Germline V CDR1 and CDR2: MNHNY, SVGAGI (reference sequence). The V gene end was trimmed by 2 bases and the J gene end by 5 bases; junction bases not matched to a gene: 1. The method was immunoSEQ multiplex PCR; TCRdb's version includes in-frame clones alone and lacks a portion of them. The sample has more than 45,000 clones, roughly 89% seen once; the top ten hold approximately 4.5%. These data originate in a study of OX40 agonist ivuxolimab in advanced cancers. At cycle 4 day 1, cycle 7 day 1, and baseline, blood was sampled. This chain uses TRBV6-6 with TRBJ2-2, with 11 bases lining up with TRBD2. The TCR comes from an adult with an advanced solid tumor such as melanoma, head and neck, liver or kidney cancer. Material: CD4+ or CD8+ T cells sorted from blood, obtained in a trial of the OX40 agonist ivuxolimab. The DNA of the CDR3 is TGTGCCAGCAGTTACCGACTAGCGGGGACCGGGGAGCTGTTTTTT. It yields the protein CASSYRLAGTGELFF.